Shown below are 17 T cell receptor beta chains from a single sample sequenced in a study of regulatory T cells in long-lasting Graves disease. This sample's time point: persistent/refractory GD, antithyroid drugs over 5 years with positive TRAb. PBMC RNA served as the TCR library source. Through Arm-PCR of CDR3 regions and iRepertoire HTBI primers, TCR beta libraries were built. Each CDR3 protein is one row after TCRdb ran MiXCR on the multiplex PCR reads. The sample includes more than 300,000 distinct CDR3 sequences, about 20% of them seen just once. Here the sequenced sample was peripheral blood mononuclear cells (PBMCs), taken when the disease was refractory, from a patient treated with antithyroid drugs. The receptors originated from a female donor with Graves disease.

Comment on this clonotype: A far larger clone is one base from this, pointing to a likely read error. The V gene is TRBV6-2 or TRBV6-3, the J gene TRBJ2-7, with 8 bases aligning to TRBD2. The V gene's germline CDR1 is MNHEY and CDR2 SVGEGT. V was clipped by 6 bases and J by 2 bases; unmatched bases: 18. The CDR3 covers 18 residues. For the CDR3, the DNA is TGTGCCAGCAGCTTAGCCTCGGGACCAGCGGGAGTCGCCTACGAGCAGTACTTC. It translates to CASSLASGPAGVAYEQYF.

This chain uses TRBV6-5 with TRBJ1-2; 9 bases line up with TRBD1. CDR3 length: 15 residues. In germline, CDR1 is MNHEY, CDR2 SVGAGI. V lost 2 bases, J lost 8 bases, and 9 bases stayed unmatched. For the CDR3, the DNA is TGTGCCAGCAGTTACGTGTGGGGGACAGGGAAGGGCTACACCTTC. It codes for CASSYVWGTGKGYTF.

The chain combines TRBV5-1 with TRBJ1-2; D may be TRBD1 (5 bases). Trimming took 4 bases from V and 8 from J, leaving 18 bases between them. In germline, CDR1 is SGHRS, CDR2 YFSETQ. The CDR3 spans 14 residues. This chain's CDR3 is CASSVQQASGGYTF. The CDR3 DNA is TGCGCCAGCAGCGTACAACAGGCCTCGGGGGGCTACACCTTC.

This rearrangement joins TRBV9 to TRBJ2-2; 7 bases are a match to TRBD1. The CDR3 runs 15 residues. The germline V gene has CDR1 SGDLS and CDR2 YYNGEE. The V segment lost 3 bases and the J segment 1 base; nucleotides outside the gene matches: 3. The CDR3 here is CASSAGQMNTGELFF. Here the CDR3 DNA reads TGTGCCAGCAGCGCGGGACAGATGAACACCGGGGAGCTGTTTTTT.

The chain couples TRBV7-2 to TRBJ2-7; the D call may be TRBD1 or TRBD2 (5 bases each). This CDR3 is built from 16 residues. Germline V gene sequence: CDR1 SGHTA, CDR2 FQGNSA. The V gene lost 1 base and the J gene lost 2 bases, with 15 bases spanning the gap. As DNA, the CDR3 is TGTGCCAGCAGCTTAGAGGGGATACTAGGTCCCTACGAGCAGTACTTC. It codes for CASSLEGILGPYEQYF.

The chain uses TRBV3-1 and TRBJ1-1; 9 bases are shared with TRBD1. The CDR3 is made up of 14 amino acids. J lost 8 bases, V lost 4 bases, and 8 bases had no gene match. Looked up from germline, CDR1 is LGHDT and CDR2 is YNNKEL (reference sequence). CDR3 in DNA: TGTGCCAGCAGCCTAGGACAGGGGCTTAAGGAAGCTTTCTTT. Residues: CASSLGQGLKEAFF.

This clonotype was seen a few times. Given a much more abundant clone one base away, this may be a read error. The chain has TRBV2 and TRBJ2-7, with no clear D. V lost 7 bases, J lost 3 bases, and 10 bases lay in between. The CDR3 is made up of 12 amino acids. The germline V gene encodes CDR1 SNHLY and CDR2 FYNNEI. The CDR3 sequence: CASKDGFYEQYF. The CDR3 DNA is TGTGCCAGCAAGGACGGATTCTACGAGCAGTACTTC.

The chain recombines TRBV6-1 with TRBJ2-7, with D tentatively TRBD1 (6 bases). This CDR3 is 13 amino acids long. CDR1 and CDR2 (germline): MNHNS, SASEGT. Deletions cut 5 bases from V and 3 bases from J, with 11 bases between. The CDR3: CASSQVTGYEQYF. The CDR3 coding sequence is TGTGCCAGCAGTCAAGTGACAGGCTACGAGCAGTACTTC.

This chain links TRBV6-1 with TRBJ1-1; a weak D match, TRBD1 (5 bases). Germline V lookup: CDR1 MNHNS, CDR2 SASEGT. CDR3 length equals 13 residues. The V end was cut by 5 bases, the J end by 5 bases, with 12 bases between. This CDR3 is CASSRQTKTEAFF. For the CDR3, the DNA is TGTGCCAGCAGTCGACAGACAAAAACTGAAGCTTTCTTT.

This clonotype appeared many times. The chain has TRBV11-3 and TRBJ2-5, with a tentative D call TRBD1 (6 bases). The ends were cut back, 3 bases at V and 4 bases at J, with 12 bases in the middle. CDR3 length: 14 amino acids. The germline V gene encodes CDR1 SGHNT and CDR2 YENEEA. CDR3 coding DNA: TGTGCCAGCAGCTTGGACAGTGCGGGAGAGACCCAGTACTTC. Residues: CASSLDSAGETQYF.

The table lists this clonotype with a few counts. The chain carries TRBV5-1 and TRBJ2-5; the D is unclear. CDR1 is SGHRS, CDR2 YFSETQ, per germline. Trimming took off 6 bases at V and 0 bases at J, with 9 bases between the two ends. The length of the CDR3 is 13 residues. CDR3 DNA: TGCGCCAGCACCCCGCAGAACCAAGAGACCCAGTACTTC. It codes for CASTPQNQETQYF.

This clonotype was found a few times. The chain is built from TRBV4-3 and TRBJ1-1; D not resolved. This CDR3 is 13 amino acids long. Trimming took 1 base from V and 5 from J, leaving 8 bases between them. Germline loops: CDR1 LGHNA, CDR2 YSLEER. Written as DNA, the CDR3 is TGCGCCAGCAGCCAAGCGCGCAGAACTGAAGCTTTCTTT. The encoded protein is CASSQARRTEAFF.

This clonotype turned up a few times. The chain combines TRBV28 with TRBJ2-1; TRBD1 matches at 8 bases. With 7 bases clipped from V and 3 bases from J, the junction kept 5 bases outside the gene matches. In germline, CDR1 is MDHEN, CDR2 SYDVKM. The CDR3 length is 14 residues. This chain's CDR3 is CASTYGTGYNEQFF. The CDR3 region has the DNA TGTGCCAGCACCTACGGGACAGGCTACAATGAGCAGTTCTTC.

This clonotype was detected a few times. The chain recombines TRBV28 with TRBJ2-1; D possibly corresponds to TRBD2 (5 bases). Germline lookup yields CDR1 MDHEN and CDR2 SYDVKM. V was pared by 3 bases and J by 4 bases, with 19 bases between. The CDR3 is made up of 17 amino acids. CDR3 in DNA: TGTGCCAGCAGTTTGGTCCTAGGGCCGGGGTCATACAATGAGCAGTTCTTC. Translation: CASSLVLGPGSYNEQFF.

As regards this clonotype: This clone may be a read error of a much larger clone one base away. CDR3 DNA: TGCAGTGCTAGAGGGGTGGGCAGAGCGAACACTGAAGCTTTCTTT. Translating it yields CSARGVGRANTEAFF. The chain carries TRBV20-1 and TRBJ1-1; D call uncertain. This CDR3 comprises 15 residues. Trimming took off 1 base at V and 1 base at J, with 13 bases between the two ends. Germline V gives CDR1 DFQATT, CDR2 SNEGSKA (reference sequence).

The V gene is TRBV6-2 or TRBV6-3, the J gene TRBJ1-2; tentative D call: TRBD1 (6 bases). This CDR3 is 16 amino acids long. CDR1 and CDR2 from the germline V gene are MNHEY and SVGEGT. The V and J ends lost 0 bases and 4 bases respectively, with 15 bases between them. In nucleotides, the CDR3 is TGTGCCAGCAGTTACTCGCTCCCCACAGGGTCCTATGGCTACACCTTC. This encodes CASSYSLPTGSYGYTF.

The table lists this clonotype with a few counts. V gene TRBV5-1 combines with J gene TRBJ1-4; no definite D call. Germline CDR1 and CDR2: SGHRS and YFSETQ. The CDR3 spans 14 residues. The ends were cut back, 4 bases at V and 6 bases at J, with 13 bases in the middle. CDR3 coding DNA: TGCGCCAGCAGCCTCCGAGCCATGGATGAAAAACTGTTTTTT. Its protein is CASSLRAMDEKLFF.